Each of the 2 T cell receptor beta chains below was sequenced from the same sample in a study of T cells in Graves' hyperthyroidism and ophthalmopathy. TCR beta CDR3 regions were amplified from RNA transcripts. HTBI primers were the set used in a first-round RT-PCR of the TCR CDR3. TCRdb ran MiXCR on the multiplex PCR reads and lists one entry per CDR3 protein. The sample lists 370,000 or so distinct CDR3 sequences, approximately 25% seen once, with less than 75% in the top ten. Sequencing input: blood. These receptor sequences come from a man aged 50 to 59 with Graves' hyperthyroidism.

This clonotype was counted a few times. The chain links TRBV3-1 to TRBJ1-1, with 9 bases aligning to TRBD1. The V and J ends lost 2 bases and 6 bases, in that order; junction bases with no gene match: 19. The CDR3 is 19 residues long. Germline CDR1 LGHDT, CDR2 YNNKEL (reference sequence). CDR3: CASSQRILGQGVPWPEAFF. The CDR3 DNA sequence: TGTGCCAGCAGCCAAAGAATCTTGGGACAGGGTGTTCCGTGGCCTGAAGCTTTCTTT.

This chain links TRBV6-1 with TRBJ2-2; the match to TRBD2 covers 10 bases. Germline V CDR1 and CDR2: MNHNS, SASEGT. Trimming took 6 bases from V and 6 from J; bases not matched to a gene: 13. The CDR3 runs 17 residues. As DNA, the CDR3 is TGTGCCAGCAGCGACCAAGTTACTAGCGGGAAGGCCGGGGAGCTGTTTTTT. Translation: CASSDQVTSGKAGELFF.